This TCR beta chain derives from a study of blood T cell repertoires in COVID-19. Study information: Sites in the United States, Italy and Spain provided acute and convalescent COVID-19 samples. The analysed material was cDNA or gDNA that came from T cells, B-cell-depleted T cells, or PBMCs.

Study processing details: By means of reference gene primer amplification, nucleated cell counts were estimated. Clones were read by immunoSEQ multiplex PCR, and TCRdb kept only the in-frame ones, dropping some. The D gene and trimming were derived from the DNA, and the V and J assignments and clone size from that table. The sample shows roughly 100,000 clones, 88% of them seen only once. V lost 5 bases and J lost 2, with 13 bases in between. CDR3 size: 15 residues. Germline V gives CDR1 SGHAT, CDR2 FQNNGV. The clonotype originates from a human donor in a cohort sampled during active COVID-19. Sequenced: peripheral blood. The V and J genes are TRBV11-2 and TRBJ2-1; D unclear. The DNA of the CDR3 is TGTGCCAGCAGCCGCCGGGTGGTTGCCTACAATGAGCAGTTCTTC. This gives the protein CASSRRVVAYNEQFF.